The entry below describes one T cell receptor beta chain. Its antigen is not identified. These data originate in a study of cytomegalovirus exposure and HLA in healthy donors. General study findings and limits: The study found most TCR sequences rare, yet found some public TCRs in many donors. An analysis that was carried out later associated fewer than 20,000 TCR beta sequences with HLA alleles at 0.05 false discovery rate. Later analysis associated a missense DCLRE1C variant with TCR beta V- and J-gene trimming.

The PCR ran on 60 Vbeta and 13 Jbeta primers. Authors' methods: In a later analysis, some 80 million unique TCR beta chains included roughly 11 million shared by two or more donors. The method was immunoSEQ multiplex PCR; TCRdb's version includes in-frame clones alone and lacks a portion of them. The D gene and trimming were derived from the DNA, and the V and J assignments and clone size from that table. The sample lists about 240,000 clones; 82% were seen once. The CDR3 runs to 16 residues. CDR1 and CDR2 (germline): SGDLS, YYNGEE. V was cut by 2 bases and J by 0 bases, with 12 bases left in between.

The source of this sequence is a woman between 40 and 50 years old in good health and CMV-seropositive. The chain recombines TRBV9 with TRBJ2-1; D is possibly TRBD1 (5 bases). The material sequenced was PBMCs. The CDR3 bases are TGTGCCAGCAGCGTTGAGACAGCCGGCTCCTACAATGAGCAGTTCTTC. Encoded protein: CASSVETAGSYNEQFF. Combining the CDR3 with reference TRBV9 and TRBJ2-1 gives the whole variable domain DSGVTQTPKHLITATGQRVTLRCSPRSGDLSVYWYQQSLDQGLQFLIQYYNGEERAKGNILERFSAQQFPDLHSELNLSSLELGDSALYFCASSVETAGSYNEQFFGPGTRLTVL.